The rows below give T cell receptor beta chains drawn from one sample of a study of radiotherapy plus CTLA-4 blockade in lung cancer. Sequencing was performed with immunoSEQ multiplex PCR; in TCRdb, only in-frame clones are kept and a portion is missing. Of under 40,000 clones in the sample, roughly 70% were seen once. The sample in question was peripheral blood, obtained from a patient treated with radiotherapy plus ipilimumab. Receptor source: a human donor with non-small cell lung cancer who had stable disease on radiotherapy plus ipilimumab. Each CDR3 is given with its conserved first and last residue. A D gene is named only where the DNA matches it firmly. The listing skips clone size in some rows; elsewhere it reads once, few, many or a size class.

CDR3 length | J gene | V gene | clone size | D gene | CDR3 protein | CDR3 DNA
14 | TRBJ2-5 | TRBV5-4 | NA | NA | CASSFEAVGETQYF | TGTGCCAGCAGCTTTGAAGCGGTGGGAGAGACCCAGTACTTC
16 | TRBJ2-3 | TRBV7-8 | NA | TRBD2 | CASSPGTSSLINTQYF | TGTGCCAGCAGTCCCGGGACTAGCTCCCTGATAAATACGCAGTATTTT
14 | TRBJ1-1 | TRBV10-2 | NA | TRBD1 | CASSVTTGLAEAFF | TGCGCCAGCAGTGTCACGACAGGGTTGGCTGAAGCTTTCTTT
19 | TRBJ2-4 | TRBV5-4 | few | NA | CASSLGGGGSLLAKNIQYF | TGTGCCAGCAGCTTGGGGGGAGGGGGTTCCCTTCTAGCCAAAAACATTCAGTACTTC
15 | TRBJ2-2 | TRBV6-4 | NA | NA | CASRADLRNTGELFF | TGTGCCAGCAGAGCGGACCTGAGGAACACCGGGGAGCTGTTTTTT
14 | TRBJ2-7 | TRBV6-1 | once | TRBD1 | CASRFGQGVSEQYF | TGTGCCAGCAGGTTTGGACAGGGAGTAAGCGAGCAGTACTTC
16 | TRBJ2-7 | TRBV4-1 | few | TRBD2 | CASSQGSGSTSYEQYF | TGCGCCAGCAGCCAAGGAAGCGGGAGTACCTCCTACGAGCAGTACTTC
16 | TRBJ1-1 | TRBV5-6 | NA | NA | CASSLDGLPMNTEAFF | TGTGCCAGCAGCTTGGACGGACTTCCCATGAACACTGAAGCTTTCTTT
13 | TRBJ1-3 | TRBV27 | few | NA | CASRGGSGNTIYF | TGTGCCAGCAGAGGTGGTTCAGGAAACACCATATATTTT
16 | TRBJ1-6 | TRBV6-6 | NA | NA | CASSRSLDKYNSPLHF | TGTGCCAGCAGTAGATCCTTGGACAAATATAATTCACCCCTCCACTTT
14 | TRBJ2-7 | TRBV6-6 | NA | TRBD2 | CASSYAGGDYEQYF | TGTGCCAGCAGTTACGCGGGAGGGGACTACGAGCAGTACTTC
11 | TRBJ2-7 | TRBV7-2 | NA | NA | CASSSRDEQYF | TGTGCCAGCAGCTCACGTGACGAGCAGTACTTC
14 | TRBJ2-5 | TRBV6-5 | few | NA | CASSLPRVGETQYF | TGTGCCAGCAGCCTACCTAGAGTCGGAGAGACCCAGTACTTC
11 | TRBJ1-5 | TRBV6-1 | once | NA | CASSEKQPQHF | TGTGCCAGCAGTGAAAAGCAGCCCCAGCATTTT
15 | TRBJ1-2 | TRBV11-3 | once | NA | CASSLARGAVRGYTF | TGTGCCAGCAGCTTAGCAAGAGGGGCAGTCCGCGGCTACACCTTC
14 | TRBJ1-3 | TRBV5-6 | NA | NA | CASSFSGSGNTIYF | TGTGCCAGCAGCTTTTCGGGCTCTGGAAACACCATATATTTT
15 | TRBJ2-2 | TRBV5-1 | NA | TRBD2 | CASSPLAGSPGELFF | TGCGCCAGCAGCCCCCTAGCGGGGTCGCCCGGGGAGCTGTTTTTT
13 | TRBJ1-1 | TRBV5-1 | once | NA | CASSLRWDTEAFF | TGCGCCAGCAGCTTGAGGTGGGACACTGAAGCTTTCTTT
14 | TRBJ2-5 | TRBV27 | NA | NA | CASSRRQTQETQYF | TGTGCCAGCAGTAGAAGACAAACCCAAGAGACCCAGTACTTC
16 | TRBJ2-3 | TRBV11-2 | NA | NA | CASSLQGGWATDTQYF | TGTGCCAGCAGCTTACAGGGGGGCTGGGCCACAGATACGCAGTATTTT
16 | TRBJ2-1 | TRBV14 | NA | TRBD2 | CASSYAASGRGNEQFF | TGTGCCAGCAGCTATGCGGCTAGCGGGAGGGGTAATGAGCAGTTCTTC
14 | TRBJ1-1 | TRBV6-5 | NA | TRBD1 | CASGQGGAGTEAFF | TGTGCCAGCGGTCAAGGGGGCGCAGGAACTGAAGCTTTCTTT
15 | TRBJ2-7 | TRBV2 | NA | NA | CASSEAELSSYEQYF | TGTGCCAGCAGTGAGGCCGAACTTAGCTCCTACGAGCAGTACTTC
13 | TRBJ1-1 | TRBV7-6 | NA | TRBD1 | CASSSTGTSEAFF | TGTGCCAGCAGCTCGACAGGGACGAGTGAAGCTTTCTTT
17 | TRBJ1-5 | TRBV2 | once | TRBD1 | CASSDLQGAPRNQPQHF | TGTGCCAGCAGTGATTTACAGGGGGCGCCCCGGAATCAGCCCCAGCATTTT
13 | TRBJ2-1 | TRBV28 | NA | NA | CASSQGGQNEQFF | TGTGCCAGCAGTCAGGGTGGTCAAAATGAGCAGTTCTTC